A selection of T cell receptor beta chains follows, all from one sample in a study of OX40 agonist ivuxolimab in advanced cancers. Sequencing used immunoSEQ multiplex PCR; TCRdb keeps in-frame clones, though not all of them. The sample yields about 47,000 clones, about 88% seen once. Source: CD4+ or CD8+ T cells sorted from blood, taken in a trial of the OX40 agonist ivuxolimab. The origin of the receptors is an adult with an advanced solid tumor such as melanoma, head and neck, liver or kidney cancer. CDR3s include the opening cysteine and the closing phenylalanine or tryptophan. A D gene is named only where the DNA matches it firmly.

d_gene: NA
v_gene: TRBV7-4
j_gene: TRBJ1-5
CDR3nt: TGTGCCAGCAGCTTAGTTTTTAGGGAGGGCAGCTATAGCAATCAGCCCCAGCATTTT
CDR3aa: CASSLVFREGSYSNQPQHF

d_gene: NA
v_gene: TRBV28
j_gene: TRBJ1-1
CDR3nt: TGTGCCACAGCCCGGGGCGGTTTAGAAGCTTTCTTT
CDR3aa: CATARGGLEAFF

d_gene: TRBD2
v_gene: TRBV27
j_gene: TRBJ2-7
CDR3nt: TGTGCCAGCAGCCCTCTAGCGGCAGGGCGAAACTACGAGCAGTACTTC
CDR3aa: CASSPLAAGRNYEQYF

d_gene: TRBD1
v_gene: TRBV15
j_gene: TRBJ2-7
CDR3nt: TGTGCCACCAGCAGAATAGACAGGGTCCACGAGCAGTACTTC
CDR3aa: CATSRIDRVHEQYF

d_gene: NA
v_gene: TRBV27
j_gene: TRBJ1-2
CDR3nt: TGTGCCAGCAGTTTACGGGGGGCTGACTATGGCTACACCTTC
CDR3aa: CASSLRGADYGYTF

d_gene: NA
v_gene: TRBV9
j_gene: TRBJ2-5
CDR3nt: TGTGCCAGCAGCAGGGACTTTGCGACCCAGTACTTC
CDR3aa: CASSRDFATQYF

d_gene: NA
v_gene: TRBV5-6
j_gene: TRBJ2-1
CDR3nt: TGTGCCAGCAGCTTGTACCGCAATGAGCAGTTCTTC
CDR3aa: CASSLYRNEQFF

d_gene: NA
v_gene: TRBV28
j_gene: TRBJ1-1
CDR3nt: TGTGCCAGCAGTTCCGAAAAAGCTTTCTTT
CDR3aa: CASSSEKAFF

d_gene: TRBD1
v_gene: TRBV5-1
j_gene: TRBJ2-2
CDR3nt: TGCGCCAGCAGCTTGATGGGACAGGGGGCTGGCGGGGAGCTGTTTTTT
CDR3aa: CASSLMGQGAGGELFF

d_gene: TRBD2
v_gene: TRBV5-1
j_gene: TRBJ2-5
CDR3nt: TGCGCCAGCAGCCCAGGACTAGCGATGGAGACCCAGTACTTC
CDR3aa: CASSPGLAMETQYF

d_gene: TRBD2
v_gene: TRBV19
j_gene: TRBJ2-1
CDR3nt: TGTGCCAGTAGATCACTCCTAGCGGGAGATAACGATGAGCAGTTCTTC
CDR3aa: CASRSLLAGDNDEQFF

d_gene: NA
v_gene: TRBV5-5
j_gene: TRBJ1-1
CDR3nt: TGTGCCAGCAGCTTCTGGACGTCGGGAGCTTTCTTT
CDR3aa: CASSFWTSGAFF

d_gene: NA
v_gene: TRBV9
j_gene: TRBJ1-5
CDR3nt: TGTGCCAGCAGCGTACGATTCGATCAGCCCCAGCATTTT
CDR3aa: CASSVRFDQPQHF

d_gene: NA
v_gene: TRBV9
j_gene: TRBJ2-1
CDR3nt: TGTGCCAGCAGCCGAAAGGTGGATGAGCAGTTCTTC
CDR3aa: CASSRKVDEQFF

d_gene: TRBD2
v_gene: TRBV30
j_gene: TRBJ2-7
CDR3nt: TGTGCCTGGGCACGGTGGACGGGAGGCGAGCAGTACTTC
CDR3aa: CAWARWTGGEQYF

d_gene: TRBD2
v_gene: TRBV27
j_gene: TRBJ2-3
CDR3nt: TGTGCCAGCAGTTTATTTGCGGCGGGAGGAACGGTAGATACGCAGTATTTT
CDR3aa: CASSLFAAGGTVDTQYF

d_gene: TRBD2
v_gene: TRBV30
j_gene: TRBJ2-1
CDR3nt: TGTGCCTGGAGCGACAAGACTAGCCGAACCTACAATGAGCAGTTCTTC
CDR3aa: CAWSDKTSRTYNEQFF

d_gene: TRBD2
v_gene: TRBV4-2
j_gene: TRBJ2-5
CDR3nt: TGTGCCAGCAGCCAAGGCCGGACTAGCGGACAAGAGACCCAGTACTTC
CDR3aa: CASSQGRTSGQETQYF

d_gene: NA
v_gene: TRBV29-1
j_gene: TRBJ2-7
CDR3nt: TGCAGCGTTCAACTAGGGGGGGTCTACGAGCAGTACTTC
CDR3aa: CSVQLGGVYEQYF

d_gene: NA
v_gene: TRBV6-5
j_gene: TRBJ1-5
CDR3nt: TGTGCCAGCAGTTATTACGGCGGAAGGGGCGATCAGCCCCAGCATTTT
CDR3aa: CASSYYGGRGDQPQHF

d_gene: TRBD1
v_gene: TRBV9
j_gene: TRBJ1-2
CDR3nt: TGTGCCAGCAGCGTAGCGGGACAGGGAAATGGCTACACCTTC
CDR3aa: CASSVAGQGNGYTF

d_gene: TRBD2
v_gene: TRBV14
j_gene: TRBJ2-3
CDR3nt: TGTGCCAGCAGCCTTTCGGGACTAGCGGGCACAGATACGCAGTATTTT
CDR3aa: CASSLSGLAGTDTQYF

d_gene: TRBD1
v_gene: TRBV25-1
j_gene: TRBJ2-1
CDR3nt: TGTGCCAGCAGTGAGAGACAGGGGGCTTACAATGAGCAGTTCTTC
CDR3aa: CASSERQGAYNEQFF

d_gene: TRBD1
v_gene: TRBV15
j_gene: TRBJ1-1
CDR3nt: TGTGCCACCAGCAGAGAAGACAGGGGAGATGAAGCTTTCTTT
CDR3aa: CATSREDRGDEAFF